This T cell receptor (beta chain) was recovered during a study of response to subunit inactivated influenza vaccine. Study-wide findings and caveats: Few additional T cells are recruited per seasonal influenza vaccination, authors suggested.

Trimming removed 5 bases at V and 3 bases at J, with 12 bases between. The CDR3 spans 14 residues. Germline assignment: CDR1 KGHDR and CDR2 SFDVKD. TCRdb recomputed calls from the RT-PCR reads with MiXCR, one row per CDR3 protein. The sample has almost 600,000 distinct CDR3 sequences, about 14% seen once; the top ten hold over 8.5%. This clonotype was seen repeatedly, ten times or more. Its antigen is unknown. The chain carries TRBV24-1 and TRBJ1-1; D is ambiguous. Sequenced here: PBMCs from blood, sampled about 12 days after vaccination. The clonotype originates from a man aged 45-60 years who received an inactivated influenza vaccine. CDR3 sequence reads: CATSADTQDTEAFF. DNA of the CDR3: TGTGCCACCAGTGCGGATACTCAGGACACTGAAGCTTTCTTT.